These 18 T cell receptor beta chains were all obtained from the same sample, sequenced in a study of T cells in localized non-small cell lung cancer. This table comes from immunoSEQ multiplex PCR, and its TCRdb copy is limited to in-frame clones, with some not included. The sample contains about 41,000 clones, about 88% of which appear only once. The material sequenced was peripheral blood, taken before any cancer treatment. The receptors shown here come from a woman aged 18-55 years with stage III lung adenocarcinoma.

The V gene is TRBV29-1, the J gene TRBJ1-4; D is possibly TRBD1 (5 bases). The V gene lost 6 bases and the J gene lost 7 bases, with 21 bases spanning the gap. Germline CDR1 and CDR2: SQVTM and ANQGSEA. The CDR3 runs to 15 residues. CDR3 in amino acids: CSVHVRGEEGEKLFF. The CDR3 nucleotides are TGCAGCGTCCACGTCCGGGGGGAGGAAGGTGAAAAACTGTTTTTT.

This clone is labeled large. This rearrangement joins TRBV6-6 to TRBJ1-6; D unresolved. The ends were cut back, 4 bases at V and 6 bases at J, with 7 bases in the middle. The CDR3 is 13 amino acids. Germline V lookup: CDR1 MNHNY, CDR2 SVGAGI (reference sequence). This chain's CDR3 is CASSSSINSPLHF. The CDR3 nucleotides are TGTGCCAGCAGTTCTTCTATTAATTCACCCCTCCACTTT.

CDR3 nucleotide sequence: TGCGCCAGCAGCCAAGTAGGAAGGGGGATCTACAATGAGCAGTTCTTC. This encodes CASSQVGRGIYNEQFF. The chain carries TRBV4-1 and TRBJ2-1, with D tentatively TRBD1 (6 bases). The V end was cut by 1 base, the J end by 3 bases, with 13 bases between. The CDR3 has 16 amino acids. Germline-derived CDR1 and CDR2 are MGHRA and YSYEKL.

This clone was observed once. J is TRBJ2-3 and V is TRBV9, with D perhaps TRBD2 (5 bases). Germline CDR1 is SGDLS and CDR2 is YYNGEE. Trimming cost V 4 bases and J 4 bases, with 22 bases left between them. This CDR3 has 17 residues. CDR3: CASSTPPGSPLADTQYF. The CDR3 DNA is TGTGCCAGCAGCACCCCACCGGGATCACCTCTCGCAGATACGCAGTATTTT.

Comments on this clone: A junction boundary mismatches the germline segment, possibly from a read error. The gene calls are TRBV29-1 and TRBJ1-4, with D perhaps TRBD1 (5 bases). The CDR3 has 15 residues. Looked up from germline, CDR1 is SQVTM and CDR2 is ANQGSEA. The CDR3 DNA is TGCAGCGTTGAAGGGAGGGGAGGAGTCAATGGAAAACTGTTTTTT. The encoded protein is CSVEGRGGVNGKLFF.

The rearrangement uses TRBV30 and TRBJ2-5; maybe TRBD2 (5 bases). Trimming removed 0 bases at V and 6 bases at J, with 14 bases between. There are 14 residues in the CDR3. The germline V gene encodes CDR1 GTSNPN and CDR2 SVGIG (reference sequence). The CDR3: CAWSVPGVGKTQYF. Here the CDR3 DNA reads TGTGCCTGGAGTGTCCCCGGGGTCGGAAAGACCCAGTACTTC.

J is TRBJ1-1 and V is TRBV29-1; no reliable D call. Germline values: CDR1 SQVTM, CDR2 ANQGSEA. The CDR3 runs to 12 residues. The CDR3 is CSGTRQNTEAFF. The CDR3 nucleotides are TGCTCCGGTACGAGGCAAAACACTGAAGCTTTCTTT.

This clone was observed once. V usage is TRBV7-9 and J usage is TRBJ1-4; tentative D call: TRBD1 (6 bases). Germline V CDR1 and CDR2: SEHNR, FQNEAQ (reference sequence). The CDR3 is made up of 15 amino acids. Trimming took 4 bases from V and 4 from J, leaving 13 bases between them. For the CDR3, the DNA is TGTGCCAGCAGCTCGCGGACAGCTTTTAATGAAAAACTGTTTTTT. Its protein is CASSSRTAFNEKLFF.

The chain has TRBV7-8 and TRBJ2-7; D possibly corresponds to TRBD1 (5 bases). Germline assignment: CDR1 SGHVS and CDR2 FQNEAQ. This CDR3 has 15 residues. V was trimmed by 2 bases and J by 7 bases, leaving 18 bases between them. CDR3 region: CASSLRGFNSEEQYF. DNA of the CDR3: TGTGCCAGCAGCTTAAGGGGCTTCAACTCGGAAGAGCAGTACTTC.

This sequence joins TRBV25-1 and TRBJ2-1, with D possibly called TRBD1 or TRBD2 (5 bases each). Trimming left V 2 bases short and J 3 bases short, with 8 bases between. The CDR3 runs to 14 residues. Germline V lookup: CDR1 MGHDK, CDR2 SYGVNS. This CDR3 is CASSEAGSYNEQFF. CDR3 in DNA: TGTGCCAGCAGTGAAGCAGGGAGCTACAATGAGCAGTTCTTC.

This clone was recorded once. The V gene is TRBV7-2, the J gene TRBJ2-5; 11 bases match TRBD2. CDR3 size: 17 residues. J lost 5 bases, V lost 5 bases, and 13 bases had no gene match. Germline V lookup: CDR1 SGHTA, CDR2 FQGNSA. The CDR3 loop is CASSKLVLAGAPETQYF. DNA for the CDR3: TGTGCCAGCAGCAAACTAGTACTAGCGGGGGCCCCGGAGACCCAGTACTTC.

This chain uses TRBV5-1 with TRBJ1-2, with D possibly being TRBD1 (5 bases). The germline CDR1 and CDR2 sequences are SGHRS and YFSETQ. V lost 0 bases, J lost 6 bases, and 15 bases lay in between. CDR3 length: 15 residues. DNA of the CDR3: TGCGCCAGCAGCTTGGCCGGTGGGGCCGTAGATGGCTACACCTTC. Its protein product is CASSLAGGAVDGYTF. The whole variable domain, filled in from reference TRBV5-1 and TRBJ1-2, reads KAGVTQTPRYLIKTRGQQVTLSCSPISGHRSVSWYQQTPGQGLQFLFEYFSETQRNKGNFPGRFSGRQFSNSRSEMNVSTLELGDSALYLCASSLAGGAVDGYTFGSGTRLTVV.

This chain uses TRBV5-1 with TRBJ1-2; 9 nucleotides match TRBD1. Per the germline V gene, CDR1 is SGHRS and CDR2 is YFSETQ. Losses at the gene ends were 5 bases for V and 4 bases for J; bases not matched to a gene: 6. The CDR3 extends over 14 amino acids. The CDR3 region is CASSRDREGYGYTF. For the CDR3, the DNA is TGCGCCAGCAGTCGGGACAGGGAAGGCTATGGCTACACCTTC.

The J gene is TRBJ1-6, the V gene TRBV9; D gene uncertain. With 0 bases removed from V and 8 bases from J, the gap between germline ends came to 9 bases. Germline V gives CDR1 SGDLS, CDR2 YYNGEE. The CDR3 has 14 amino acids. DNA for the CDR3: TGTGCCAGCAGCGTAGGGGGAGCCTATTCACCCCTCCACTTT. This gives the protein CASSVGGAYSPLHF.

The genes are TRBV7-3 and TRBJ2-3, with D tentatively TRBD1 or TRBD2 (6 bases each). V was pared by 1 base and J by 2 bases, with 10 bases between. This CDR3 region has 15 residues. The V gene's germline CDR1 is SGHTA and CDR2 FQGTGA. CDR3 sequence: CASSLRGAPTDTQYF. The CDR3 DNA reads TGTGCCAGCAGCTTAAGGGGGGCCCCCACAGATACGCAGTATTTT.

The V and J genes are TRBV6-1 and TRBJ2-4, with D tentatively TRBD2 (5 bases). V lost 1 base to trimming and J lost 2 bases, with 12 bases between them. The CDR3 runs to 16 residues. Germline lookup yields CDR1 MNHNS and CDR2 SASEGT. The CDR3 protein is CASSEVGEGSKNIQYF. The DNA of the CDR3 is TGTGCCAGCAGTGAAGTGGGAGAAGGCTCCAAAAACATTCAGTACTTC.

The chain joins TRBV30 to TRBJ2-3; TRBD2 matches 8 bases. Trimming at V came to 0 bases and at J to 4 bases, leaving 6 bases not matched to a gene. Germline V gene lookup returns CDR1 GTSNPN and CDR2 SVGIG (reference sequence). This CDR3 has 15 amino acids. The CDR3 nucleotides read TGTGCCTGGAGTGTACGGGGGGGCGGGGCAGATACGCAGTATTTT. Translation gives CAWSVRGGGADTQYF. The full variable domain, in which reference TRBV30 and TRBJ2-3 provide the parts outside the CDR3, is SQTIHQWPATLVQPVGSPLSLECTVEGTSNPNLYWYRQAAGRGLQLLFYSVGIGQISSEVPQNLSASRPQDRQFILSSKKLLLSDSGFYLCAWSVRGGGADTQYFGPGTRLTVL.

This clone has only one observation. CDR3 in amino acids: CASSRTSGVNTGELFF. CDR3 coding DNA: TGTGCCAGCAGCCGTACTAGCGGGGTGAACACCGGGGAGCTGTTTTTT. The chain recombines TRBV5-4 with TRBJ2-2; 10 positions match TRBD2. The CDR3 spans 16 residues. CDR1 is SGHNT and CDR2 is YYREEE in the germline V gene (reference sequence). Trimming took 4 bases from V and 1 from J; bases not matched to a gene: 4.